Listed below are T cell receptor beta chains from one sample, sequenced in a study of cytomegalovirus exposure and HLA in healthy donors. Repertoires were generated with immunoSEQ multiplex PCR, while TCRdb's copy carries only in-frame clones and drops some. This table has some 150,000 clones, 80% appearing once. The sequenced material came from PBMCs. Every receptor here comes from a man younger than 30 in good health and CMV-seropositive. Each CDR3 is given with its conserved first and last residue. The D gene is left open where the match is weak. Size is omitted from some rows. Given values are once, few, many or a class for expanded clones.

D gene,J gene,clone size,V gene,CDR3 DNA,CDR3 protein
TRBD1,TRBJ1-2,.,TRBV5-8,TGTGCCAGCAGCCTTGGGACAGGGGATGATGGCTACACCTTC,CASSLGTGDDGYTF
TRBD2,TRBJ2-1,.,TRBV4-1,TGCGCCAGCAGCCAAGTTGCCGGGGGGGAGCAGTTCTTC,CASSQVAGGEQFF
TRBD1,TRBJ1-1,.,TRBV6-6,TGTGCCAGCAGTTTCCCCGGGACAGGGCGCGCTGAAGCTTTCTTT,CASSFPGTGRAEAFF
TRBD1,TRBJ2-1,few,TRBV15,TGTGCCACCAGCAGGGGGACAGAATACAATGAGCAGTTCTTC,CATSRGTEYNEQFF
.,TRBJ1-1,.,TRBV10-2,TGCGCCAGCAGTGAGCTGTACACTGAAGCTTTCTTT,CASSELYTEAFF
.,TRBJ2-5,.,TRBV14,TGTGCCAGCAGCCAAAGGATCGTAGGGGGAGAGACCCAGTACTTC,CASSQRIVGGETQYF
TRBD1,TRBJ1-1,.,TRBV11-3,TGTGCCAGCAGCCCCGGGACAGGGAGGGGAAACACTGAAGCTTTCTTT,CASSPGTGRGNTEAFF
.,TRBJ2-4,.,TRBV29-1,TGCAGCGCGGGGGACTTGGTGGCCAAAAACATTCAGTACTTC,CSAGDLVAKNIQYF
.,TRBJ1-5,few,TRBV7-6,TGTGCCAGCAGCTTAGGGGCAGGGGGCAATCAGCCCCAGCATTTT,CASSLGAGGNQPQHF
TRBD1,TRBJ1-1,.,TRBV7-8,TGTGCCAGCAGCCAGGGGGCAGGGGTGGGAGCTTTCTTT,CASSQGAGVGAFF
.,TRBJ2-7,.,TRBV5-1,TGCGCCAGCAGCTTGGACAGGAGTATGACCTACGAGCAGTACTTC,CASSLDRSMTYEQYF
TRBD1,TRBJ2-7,.,TRBV4-2,TGTGCCAGCAGCCAGGGACAGGGGGGATCCTACGAGCAGTACTTC,CASSQGQGGSYEQYF
TRBD2,TRBJ2-1,.,TRBV19,TGTGCCAGTAGTACTCTAGCGGGAGGGACCTACAATGAGCAGTTCTTC,CASSTLAGGTYNEQFF